One and the same sample provided the 4 T cell receptor beta chains below, sequenced in a study of T cells in Graves' hyperthyroidism and ophthalmopathy. Amplified TCR beta CDR3 regions came from RNA transcripts. Primed by the HTBI set, a first-round RT-PCR was run on the TCR CDR3. A single record per CDR3 protein comes from TCRdb applying MiXCR to the multiplex PCR reads. The sample includes approximately 400,000 distinct CDR3 sequences, around 14% of them seen just once. Input material: blood. The receptors originated from a woman in her twenties or thirties with Graves' hyperthyroidism.

This clonotype was recorded a few times. This chain uses TRBV4-1 with TRBJ2-3; 7 bases agree with TRBD2. Germline CDR1 MGHRA, CDR2 YSYEKL. The CDR3 has 16 amino acids. The V segment lost 2 bases and the J segment 0 bases; nucleotides outside the gene matches: 5. CDR3 DNA sequence: TGCGCCAGCAGCCAATCTGGGGGAGGGAGCACAGATACGCAGTATTTT. Residues: CASSQSGGGSTDTQYF.

This clonotype was observed many times. The V and J genes are TRBV6-2 or TRBV6-3 and TRBJ2-5; the D call may be TRBD1 or TRBD2 (5 bases each). The CDR3 consists of 13 residues. The V and J ends lost 5 bases and 4 bases respectively, with 11 bases between them. Looked up from germline, CDR1 is MNHEY and CDR2 is SVGEGT. CDR3 DNA: TGTGCCAGCAGTCACGGGACGGTAGAGACCCAGTACTTC. Protein product: CASSHGTVETQYF.

In its sample, this clonotype was seen many times. The J gene is TRBJ2-7, the V gene TRBV20-1; no definite D call. Germline CDR1 reads DFQATT; CDR2 reads SNEGSKA (reference sequence). The CDR3 totals 14 residues. Trimming shortened V by 6 bases and J by 0 bases, and 15 bases separated the two germline ends. The CDR3: CSACPRGFSYEQYF. The DNA of the CDR3 is TGCAGTGCCTGCCCCCGCGGCTTCTCCTACGAGCAGTACTTC.

This clonotype came up many times. The chain carries TRBV20-1 and TRBJ2-7; the D is unclear. Per the germline V gene, CDR1 is DFQATT and CDR2 is SNEGSKA (reference sequence). V shed 1 base and J shed 3 bases, with 7 bases lying between them. CDR3 size: 12 residues. As DNA, the CDR3 is TGCAGTGCTAGAGGCCTAGACTACGAGCAGTACTTC. This sequence encodes CSARGLDYEQYF.